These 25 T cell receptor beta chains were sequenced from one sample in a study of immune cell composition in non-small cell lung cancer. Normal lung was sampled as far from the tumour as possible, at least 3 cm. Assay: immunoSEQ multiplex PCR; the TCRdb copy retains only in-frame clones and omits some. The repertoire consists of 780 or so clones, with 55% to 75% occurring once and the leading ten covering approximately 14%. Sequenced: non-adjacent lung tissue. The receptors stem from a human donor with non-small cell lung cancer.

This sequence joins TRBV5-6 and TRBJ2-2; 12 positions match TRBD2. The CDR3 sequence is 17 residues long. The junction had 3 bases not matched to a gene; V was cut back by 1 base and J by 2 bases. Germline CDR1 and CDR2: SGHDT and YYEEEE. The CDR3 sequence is CASSLIGLAGNTGELFF. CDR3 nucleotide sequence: TGTGCCAGCAGCTTGATAGGACTAGCGGGAAACACCGGGGAGCTGTTTTTT.

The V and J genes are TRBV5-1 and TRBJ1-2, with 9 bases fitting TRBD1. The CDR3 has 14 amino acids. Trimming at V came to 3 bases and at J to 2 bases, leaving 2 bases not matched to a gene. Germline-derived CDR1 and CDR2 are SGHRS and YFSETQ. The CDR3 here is CASSSGTGNYGYTF. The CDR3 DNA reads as TGCGCCAGCAGCTCCGGGACAGGGAACTATGGCTACACCTTC.

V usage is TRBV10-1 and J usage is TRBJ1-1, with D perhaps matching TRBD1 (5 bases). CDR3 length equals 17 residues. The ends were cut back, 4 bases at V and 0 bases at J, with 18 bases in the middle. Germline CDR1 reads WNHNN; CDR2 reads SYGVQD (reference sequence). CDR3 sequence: CASSGRPNRFLNTEAFF. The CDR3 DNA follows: TGCGCCAGCAGTGGACGGCCTAACAGGTTTTTGAACACTGAAGCTTTCTTT.

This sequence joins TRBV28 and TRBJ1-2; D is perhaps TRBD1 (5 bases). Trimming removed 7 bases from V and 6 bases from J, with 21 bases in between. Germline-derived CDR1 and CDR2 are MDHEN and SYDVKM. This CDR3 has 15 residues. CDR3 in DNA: TGTGCCAGCATCCAGTTGGGGGTCCCCTGGAATGGCTACACCTTC. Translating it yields CASIQLGVPWNGYTF.

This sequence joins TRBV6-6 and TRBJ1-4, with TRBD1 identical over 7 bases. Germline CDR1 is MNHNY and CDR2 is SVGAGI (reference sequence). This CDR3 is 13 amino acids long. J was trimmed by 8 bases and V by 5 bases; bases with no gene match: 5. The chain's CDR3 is CASSTGVGEKLFF. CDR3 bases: TGTGCCAGCAGTACAGGGGTTGGGGAAAAACTGTTTTTT.

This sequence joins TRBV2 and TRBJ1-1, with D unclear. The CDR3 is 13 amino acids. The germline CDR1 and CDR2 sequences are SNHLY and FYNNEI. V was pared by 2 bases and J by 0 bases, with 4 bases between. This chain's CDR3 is CASSELLNTEAFF. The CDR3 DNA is TGTGCCAGCAGTGAACTCCTGAACACTGAAGCTTTCTTT. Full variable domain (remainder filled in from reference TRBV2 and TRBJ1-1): EPEVTQTPSHQVTQMGQEVILRCVPISNHLYFYWYRQILGQKVEFLVSFYNNEISEKSEIFDDQFSVERPDGSNFTLKIRSTKLEDSAMYFCASSELLNTEAFFGQGTRLTVV.

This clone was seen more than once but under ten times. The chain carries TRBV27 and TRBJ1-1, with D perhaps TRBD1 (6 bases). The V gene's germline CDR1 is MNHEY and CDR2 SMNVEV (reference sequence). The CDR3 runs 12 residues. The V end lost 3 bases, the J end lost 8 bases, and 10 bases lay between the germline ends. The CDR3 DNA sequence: TGTGCCAGCAGTTTGGGGGGGCGCGAAGCTTTCTTT. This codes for CASSLGGREAFF.

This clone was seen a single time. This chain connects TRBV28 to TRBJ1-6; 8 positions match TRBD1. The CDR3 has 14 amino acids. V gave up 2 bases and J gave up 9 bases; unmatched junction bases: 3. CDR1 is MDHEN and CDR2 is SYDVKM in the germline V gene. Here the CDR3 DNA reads TGTGCCAGCAGTTTAGCAGGGGGCCTTTCACCCCTCCACTTT. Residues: CASSLAGGLSPLHF.

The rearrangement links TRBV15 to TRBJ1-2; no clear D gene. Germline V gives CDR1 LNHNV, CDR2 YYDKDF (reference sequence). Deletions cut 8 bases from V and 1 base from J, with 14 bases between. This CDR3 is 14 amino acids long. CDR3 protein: CATSRTAHNYGYTF. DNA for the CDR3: TGTGCCACCTCGAGGACCGCGCATAACTATGGCTACACCTTC.

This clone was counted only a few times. CDR3 sequence: CASSTSGLSYEQYF. Written as DNA, the CDR3 is TGCGCCAGCAGCACTAGCGGATTATCCTACGAGCAGTACTTC. The chain has TRBV10-2 and TRBJ2-7; TRBD2 matches 8 bases. Germline V CDR1 and CDR2: WSHSY, SAAADI. V lost 6 bases and J lost 1; bases outside the gene matches: 5. This CDR3 has 14 residues.

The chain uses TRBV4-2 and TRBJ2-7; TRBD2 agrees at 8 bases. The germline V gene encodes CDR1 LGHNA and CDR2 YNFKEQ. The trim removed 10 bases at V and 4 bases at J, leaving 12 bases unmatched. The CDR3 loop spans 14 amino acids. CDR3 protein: CATSRGLGKYEQYF. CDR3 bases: TGTGCCACCTCTAGGGGACTAGGGAAATACGAGCAGTACTTC.

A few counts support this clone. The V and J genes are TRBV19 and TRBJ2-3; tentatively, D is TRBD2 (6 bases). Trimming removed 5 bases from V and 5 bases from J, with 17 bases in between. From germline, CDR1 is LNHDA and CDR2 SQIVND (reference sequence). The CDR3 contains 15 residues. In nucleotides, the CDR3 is TGTGCCAGTAGTGAATCCGGGGGACGGGGAGATACGCAGTATTTT. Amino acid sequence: CASSESGGRGDTQYF.

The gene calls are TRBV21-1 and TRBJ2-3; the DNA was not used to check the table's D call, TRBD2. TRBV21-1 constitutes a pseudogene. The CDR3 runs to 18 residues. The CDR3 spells CASRRAGLAGECTDTQYF. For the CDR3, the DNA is TGTGCCAGCAGACGTGCGGGACTAGCGGGAGAGTGCACAGATACGCAGTATTTT.

In DNA, the CDR3 is TGCAGCGTCCTTCCCCTCTCCACTAGTCCCTACGAGCAGTACTTC. This codes for CSVLPLSTSPYEQYF. The V gene is TRBV29-1, the J gene TRBJ2-7; a possible D gene is TRBD2 (5 bases). Germline CDR1 reads SQVTM; CDR2 reads ANQGSEA. The CDR3 is made up of 15 amino acids. V was cut by 6 bases and J by 2 bases, with 20 bases left in between.

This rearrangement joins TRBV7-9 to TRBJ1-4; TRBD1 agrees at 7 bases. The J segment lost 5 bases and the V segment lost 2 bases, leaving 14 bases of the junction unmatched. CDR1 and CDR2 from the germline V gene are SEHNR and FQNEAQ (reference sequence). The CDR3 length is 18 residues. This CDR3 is CASSLPTGRRRGNEKLFF. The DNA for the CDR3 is TGTGCCAGCAGCTTACCGACAGGGAGGAGAAGAGGGAATGAAAAACTGTTTTTT.

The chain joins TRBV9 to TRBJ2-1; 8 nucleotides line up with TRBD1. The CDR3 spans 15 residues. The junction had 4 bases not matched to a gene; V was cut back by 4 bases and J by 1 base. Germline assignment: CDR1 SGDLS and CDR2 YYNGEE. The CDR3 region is CASSPGQVSYNEQFF. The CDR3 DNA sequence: TGTGCCAGCAGCCCGGGACAGGTTTCCTACAATGAGCAGTTCTTC.

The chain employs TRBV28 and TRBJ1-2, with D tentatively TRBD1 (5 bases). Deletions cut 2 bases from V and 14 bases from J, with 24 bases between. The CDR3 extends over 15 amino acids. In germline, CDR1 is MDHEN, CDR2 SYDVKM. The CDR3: CASSLRVAGPGHETF. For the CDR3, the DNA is TGTGCCAGCAGTTTACGGGTAGCAGGGCCAGGCCACGAGACCTTC.

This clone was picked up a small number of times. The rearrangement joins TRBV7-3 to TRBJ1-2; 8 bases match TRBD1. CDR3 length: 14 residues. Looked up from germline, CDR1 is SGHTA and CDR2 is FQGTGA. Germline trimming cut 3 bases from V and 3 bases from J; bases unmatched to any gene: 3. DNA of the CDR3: TGTGCCAGCAGCTTGACAGGGGCGGACTATGGCTACACCTTC. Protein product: CASSLTGADYGYTF.

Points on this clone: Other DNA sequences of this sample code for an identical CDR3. The CDR3 loop reads CASRRTGNTEAFF. In DNA form, the CDR3 reads TGTGCCAGCAGAAGGACAGGGAACACTGAAGCTTTCTTT. This chain uses TRBV6-4 with TRBJ1-1; 7 bases line up with TRBD1. Germline CDR1 is MRHNA and CDR2 is SNTAGT. This CDR3 region has 13 residues. J gave up 1 base and V 6 bases, and 2 bases lay outside the gene matches.

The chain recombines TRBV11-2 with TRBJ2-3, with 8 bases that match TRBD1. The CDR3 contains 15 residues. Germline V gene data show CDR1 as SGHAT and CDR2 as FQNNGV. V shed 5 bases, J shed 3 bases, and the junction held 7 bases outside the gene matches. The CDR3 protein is CASSPNRGVTDTQYF. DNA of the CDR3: TGTGCCAGCAGCCCAAACAGGGGGGTTACAGATACGCAGTATTTT.

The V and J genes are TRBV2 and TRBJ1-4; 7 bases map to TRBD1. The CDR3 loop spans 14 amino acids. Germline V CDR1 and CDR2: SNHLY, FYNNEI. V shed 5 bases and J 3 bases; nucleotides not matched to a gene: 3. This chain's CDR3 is CASSLTGPNEKLFF. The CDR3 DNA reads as TGTGCCAGCAGTTTGACAGGGCCTAATGAAAAACTGTTTTTT.

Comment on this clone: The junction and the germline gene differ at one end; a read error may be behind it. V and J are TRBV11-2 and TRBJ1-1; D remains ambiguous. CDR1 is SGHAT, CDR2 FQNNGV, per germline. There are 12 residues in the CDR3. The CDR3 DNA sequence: TGTGCCGGCAGCCCCCGGGTCCCAGAAGTCTGTTTT. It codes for CAGSPRVPEVCF.

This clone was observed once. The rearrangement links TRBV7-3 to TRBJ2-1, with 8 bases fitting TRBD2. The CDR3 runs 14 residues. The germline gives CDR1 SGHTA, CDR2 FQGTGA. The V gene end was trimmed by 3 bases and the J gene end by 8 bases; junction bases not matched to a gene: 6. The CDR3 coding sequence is TGTGCCAGCAGCTTTGGTCGGGGGGGCTATGAGCAGTTCTTC. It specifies CASSFGRGGYEQFF. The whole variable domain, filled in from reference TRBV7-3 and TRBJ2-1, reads GAGVSQTPSNKVTEKGKYVELRCDPISGHTALYWYRQSLGQGPEFLIYFQGTGAADDSGLPNDRFFAVRPEGSVSTLKIQRTERGDSAVYLCASSFGRGGYEQFFGPGTRLTVL.

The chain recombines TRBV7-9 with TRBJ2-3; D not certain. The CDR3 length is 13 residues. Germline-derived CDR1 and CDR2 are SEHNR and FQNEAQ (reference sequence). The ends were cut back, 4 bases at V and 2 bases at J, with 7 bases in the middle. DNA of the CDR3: TGTGCCAGCAGCTCATTGCCCACAGATACGCAGTATTTT. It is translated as CASSSLPTDTQYF.

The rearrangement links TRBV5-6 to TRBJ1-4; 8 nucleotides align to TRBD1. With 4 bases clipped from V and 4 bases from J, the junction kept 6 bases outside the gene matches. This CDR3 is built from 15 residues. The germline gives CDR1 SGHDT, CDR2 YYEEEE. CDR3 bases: TGTGCCAGCAGCCCGAGGACAGGGCGTAATGAAAAACTGTTTTTT. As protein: CASSPRTGRNEKLFF.